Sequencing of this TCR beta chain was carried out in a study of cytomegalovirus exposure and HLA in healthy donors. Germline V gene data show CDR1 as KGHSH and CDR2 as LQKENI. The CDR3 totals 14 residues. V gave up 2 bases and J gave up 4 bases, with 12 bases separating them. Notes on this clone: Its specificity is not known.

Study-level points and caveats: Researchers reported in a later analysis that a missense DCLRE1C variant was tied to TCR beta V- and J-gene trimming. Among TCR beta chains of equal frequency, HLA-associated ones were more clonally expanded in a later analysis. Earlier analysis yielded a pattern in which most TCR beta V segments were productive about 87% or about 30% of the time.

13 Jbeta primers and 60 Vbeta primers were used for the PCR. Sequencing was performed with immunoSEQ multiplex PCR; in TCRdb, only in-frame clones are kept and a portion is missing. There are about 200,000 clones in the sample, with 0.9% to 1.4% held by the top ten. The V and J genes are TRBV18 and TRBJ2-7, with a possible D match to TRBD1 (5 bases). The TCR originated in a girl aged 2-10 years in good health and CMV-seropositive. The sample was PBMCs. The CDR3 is CASSPRSGKYEQYF. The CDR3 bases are TGTGCCAGCTCACCAAGGTCAGGGAAGTACGAGCAGTACTTC.